This TCR beta chain stems from a study of blood T cell repertoires in COVID-19. The wider study: There were acute and convalescent COVID-19 samples, and they came from the United States, Italy and Spain. T cells, B-cell-depleted T cells, or PBMCs supplied cDNA or gDNA.

The CDR3 spans 12 residues. V lost 7 bases and J lost 6, with 11 bases in between. The V gene's germline CDR1 is SGHRS and CDR2 YFSETQ. Clones were sequenced by immunoSEQ multiplex PCR, and TCRdb holds only the in-frame ones, with some missing. The sample yields a few hundred thousand clones, about four fifths seen once. The source material was peripheral blood. The chain has TRBV5-1 and TRBJ2-1; no clear D gene. This clonotype was obtained from a man between 50 and 59 years old with active or convalescent COVID-19. In DNA, the CDR3 is TGCGCCAGCGGCCTAGTAGGCAATGAGCAGTTCTTC. This codes for CASGLVGNEQFF. Combining the CDR3 with reference TRBV5-1 and TRBJ2-1 gives the whole variable domain KAGVTQTPRYLIKTRGQQVTLSCSPISGHRSVSWYQQTPGQGLQFLFEYFSETQRNKGNFPGRFSGRQFSNSRSEMNVSTLELGDSALYLCASGLVGNEQFFGPGTRLTVL.